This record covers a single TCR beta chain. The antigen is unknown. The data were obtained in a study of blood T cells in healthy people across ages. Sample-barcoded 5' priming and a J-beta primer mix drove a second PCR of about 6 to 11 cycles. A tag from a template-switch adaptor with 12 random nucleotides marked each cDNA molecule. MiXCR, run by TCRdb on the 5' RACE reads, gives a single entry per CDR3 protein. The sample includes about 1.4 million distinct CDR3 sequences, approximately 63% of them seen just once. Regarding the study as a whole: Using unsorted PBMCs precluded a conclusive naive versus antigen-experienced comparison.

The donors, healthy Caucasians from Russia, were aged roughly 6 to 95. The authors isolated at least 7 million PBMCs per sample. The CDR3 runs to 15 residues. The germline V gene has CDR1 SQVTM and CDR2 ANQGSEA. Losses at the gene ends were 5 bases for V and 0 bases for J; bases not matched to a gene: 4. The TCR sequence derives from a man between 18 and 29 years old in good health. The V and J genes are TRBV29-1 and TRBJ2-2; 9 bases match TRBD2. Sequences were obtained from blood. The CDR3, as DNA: TGCAGCGTTCTCGCGGGAGGGCCGAACACCGGGGAGCTGTTTTTT. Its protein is CSVLAGGPNTGELFF.